This T cell receptor beta chain was sequenced during a study of T cells expressing NK-cell markers. In regard to this clonotype: Antigen specificity is unknown.

TCRdb reprocessed the 5' RACE reads; each CDR3 protein has one entry and no DNA is given. The sample data list roughly 380,000 distinct CDR3 sequences. Germline CDR1 is DFQATT and CDR2 is SNEGSKA (reference sequence). The CDR3 is 15 amino acids. Findings and limits, study-wide: In a few donors, dominant clonotypes made up about 25-60.1% of CD3+CD56-NKG2C+ cells. Top CD8+ clonotypes included the dominant CD3+CD56+NKG2C+ clonotypes in roughly 6 donors.

The gene calls are TRBV20-1 and TRBJ2-4. The sequenced sample was blood T cells: a sorted CD56 or NKG2C T cell subset, CD4+ or CD8+ T cells, or bulk PBMC T cells (not recorded which). The clonotype comes from a man aged 18-75 years in good health. The chain's CDR3 is CSAIGELTAKNIQYF.